This paragraph reports one T cell receptor beta chain. The antigen is unknown. The sample contains more than one DNA sequence encoding this CDR3. These data are taken from a study of T cell responses to AZD1222 COVID-19 vaccine. The study, taken as a whole, reports: Increases in Spike-specific TCR breadth and depth were seen after two AZD1222 doses. Just a handful of AZD1222 recipients tested seropositive at baseline.

TCRdb's table, derived via immunoSEQ multiplex PCR, lists solely in-frame clones and lacks some. The sample includes 140,000 to 150,000 clones, 85% to 95% of them seen just once. Germline V gives CDR1 SGHRS, CDR2 YFSETQ. The CDR3 runs to 14 residues. V shed 4 bases and J 4 bases; nucleotides not matched to a gene: 4. This TCR was recovered from an adult who had recovered from COVID-19. The J gene is TRBJ2-5, the V gene TRBV5-1; the match to TRBD1 covers 10 bases. The source material was peripheral blood, sampled after recovery from COVID-19. CDR3 nucleotides: TGCGCCAGCAGCCTGGGACAGGGGAGAGAGACCCAGTACTTC. Protein sequence: CASSLGQGRETQYF.